The T cell receptor (beta chain) under discussion was sequenced for a study of regulatory T cells in long-lasting Graves disease. Study findings and constraints: Repertoires from persistent disease leaned toward TRBV28, TRBJ1-2 and TRBJ2-5.

CDR3-region Arm-PCR and iRepertoire HTBI primers produced the TCR beta libraries. One entry per CDR3 protein, called by TCRdb with MiXCR from the multiplex PCR reads. The table lists around 460,000 distinct CDR3 sequences, 14% of them singletons. The sample's time point: newly diagnosed GD, antithyroid drugs for less than 3 months. PBMCs provided the RNA from which the TCR library was made. CDR3 size: 15 residues. Trimming removed 6 bases from V and 4 bases from J, with 19 bases in between. From germline, CDR1 is MNHNS and CDR2 SASEGT. This clonotype was picked up many times. The target antigen is unknown. This sample was also put to use in a study of T cells in Graves' hyperthyroidism and ophthalmopathy. That source notes: Researchers barred patients who had uncontrolled infection, other autoimmune disease, pregnancy or lactation. HTBI primers were employed in a first-round RT-PCR of the TCR CDR3.

The chain joins TRBV6-1 to TRBJ2-7, with D perhaps matching TRBD2 (6 bases). This specimen consisted of peripheral blood mononuclear cells (PBMCs), obtained at new diagnosis, from a patient treated with antithyroid drugs. The clonotype comes from a woman aged 45-59 years with Graves disease. CDR3 DNA sequence: TGTGCCAGCAGCATTCCCGGGAGCTCCGAATACGAGCAGTACTTC. The encoded protein is CASSIPGSSEYEQYF.